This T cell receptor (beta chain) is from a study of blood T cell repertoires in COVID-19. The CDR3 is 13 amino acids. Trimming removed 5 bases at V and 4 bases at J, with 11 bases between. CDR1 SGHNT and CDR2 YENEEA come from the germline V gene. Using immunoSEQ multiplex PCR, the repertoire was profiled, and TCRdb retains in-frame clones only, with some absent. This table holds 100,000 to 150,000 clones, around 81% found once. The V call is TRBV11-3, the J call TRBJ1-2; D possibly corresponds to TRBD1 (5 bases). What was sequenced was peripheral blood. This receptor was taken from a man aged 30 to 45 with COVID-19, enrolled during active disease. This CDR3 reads CASSPGDSYGYTF. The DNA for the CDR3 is TGTGCCAGCAGCCCGGGAGACAGCTATGGCTACACCTTC.